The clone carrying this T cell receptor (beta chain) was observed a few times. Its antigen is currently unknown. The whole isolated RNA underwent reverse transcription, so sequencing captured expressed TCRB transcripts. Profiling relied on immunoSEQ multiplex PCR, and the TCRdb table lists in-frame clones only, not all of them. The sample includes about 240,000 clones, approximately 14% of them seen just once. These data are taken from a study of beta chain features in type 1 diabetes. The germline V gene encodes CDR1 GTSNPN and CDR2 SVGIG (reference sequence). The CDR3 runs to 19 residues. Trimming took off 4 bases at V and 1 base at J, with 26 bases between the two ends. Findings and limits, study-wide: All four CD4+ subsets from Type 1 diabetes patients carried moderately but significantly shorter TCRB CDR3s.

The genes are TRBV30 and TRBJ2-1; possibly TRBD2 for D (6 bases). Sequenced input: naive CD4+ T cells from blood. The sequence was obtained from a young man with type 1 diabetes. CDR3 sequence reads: CAWTLSPYIGRESYNEQFF. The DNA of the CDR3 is TGTGCCTGGACCCTATCCCCATATATCGGGAGAGAGTCCTACAATGAGCAGTTCTTC. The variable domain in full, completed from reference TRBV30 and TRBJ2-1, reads SQTIHQWPATLVQPVGSPLSLECTVEGTSNPNLYWYRQAAGRGLQLLFYSVGIGQISSEVPQNLSASRPQDRQFILSSKKLLLSDSGFYLCAWTLSPYIGRESYNEQFFGPGTRLTVL.